The present entry profiles one T cell receptor (beta chain) with its context. The germline V gene has CDR1 MNHNS and CDR2 SASEGT. There are 14 residues in the CDR3. The V segment lost 5 bases and the J segment 9 bases; nucleotides outside the gene matches: 7. Data came from immunoSEQ multiplex PCR; TCRdb stores just in-frame clones and leaves some out. The table includes approximately 68,000 clones, 90% to 95% detected once. The sample is drawn from a study of shared T cell receptors in the human thymus. This TCR was sampled from a human donor. The sequencing input was thymocytes. V gene TRBV6-1 combines with J gene TRBJ2-6; 7 positions match TRBD2. CDR3: CASSSWGGGNVLTF. The CDR3 region has the DNA TGTGCCAGCAGTTCCTGGGGGGGTGGCAACGTCCTGACTTTC.